Below, one TCR beta chain is given with its context. Its specificity is unknown. This record belongs to a study of T cell responses to AZD1222 COVID-19 vaccine. Trimming cost V 1 base and J 8 bases; bases outside gene matches: 6. The CDR3 has 15 amino acids. The V gene's germline CDR1 is LNHDA and CDR2 SQIVND (reference sequence). Profiling relied on immunoSEQ multiplex PCR, and the TCRdb table lists in-frame clones only, not all of them. The repertoire holds some 100,000 clones, with roughly 84% as singletons. Study-level findings and limits: After two AZD1222 doses, spike-specific TCR breadth and depth rose versus day 0. Donor demographics were predominantly white British with a female majority; clonal diversity may be underestimated.

The input for sequencing was peripheral blood, taken on day 0 of AZD1222 vaccination. This sequence joins TRBV19 and TRBJ1-2, with TRBD1 matching over 11 bases. The TCR sequence derives from an adult in good health. The CDR3 DNA reads TGTGCCAGTAGTATAGCCCCGGACAGGGGGCAGGGCTACACCTTC. Translation gives CASSIAPDRGQGYTF.